This is a list of T cell receptor beta chains from one sample in a study of CD8 T cells in ankylosing spondylitis. One entry per CDR3 protein, called by TCRdb with MiXCR from the 5' RACE reads. The sample lists 80,000 to 90,000 distinct CDR3 sequences; approximately 30% were seen once. The specimen was blood, either unsorted or a sorted T cell fraction (not recorded which). The source of these receptors is a male donor with ankylosing spondylitis or in good health (not recorded which). Each CDR3 is given with its conserved first and last residue.

V gene	J gene	CDR3 protein
TRBV7-6	TRBJ2-5	CASSLARMGGAETQYF
TRBV29-1	TRBJ1-5	CSVEAGPGQPQHF
TRBV6-2/TRBV6-3	TRBJ2-7	CASATSYEQYF
TRBV20-1	TRBJ1-2	CSAPLDRVFGYTF
TRBV5-1	TRBJ2-5	CASSPPAETQYF
TRBV5-1	TRBJ2-7	CASSPGTNTYEQYF
TRBV27	TRBJ2-6	CASSPGGTGANVLTF
TRBV20-1	TRBJ2-3	CSASLTGDTDTQYF
TRBV27	TRBJ1-3	CASSTRVPERTGANSGNTIYF
TRBV9	TRBJ1-4	CASSPTGQNLNEKLFF
TRBV19	TRBJ1-5	CASSPGQRGNQPQHF
TRBV5-1	TRBJ2-3	CASSDTSGSFDTQYF
TRBV20-1	TRBJ1-2	CSARTETYGYTF
TRBV29-1	TRBJ1-1	CSVRYRLRTEAFF
TRBV20-1	TRBJ2-1	CSAAKAGGSYNEQFF
TRBV6-1	TRBJ2-7	CASRTDDGLNSYEQYF
TRBV29-1	TRBJ2-3	CSVEDWFAGTDTQYF
TRBV5-1	TRBJ2-3	CASRNRMTLAGDTQYF
TRBV29-1	TRBJ2-3	CSDSLSASDTQYF
TRBV27	TRBJ1-1	CASRPGSGTEAFF
TRBV5-6	TRBJ2-7	CASSPDRGRTNSYEQYF
TRBV12-3/TRBV12-4	TRBJ2-3	CASSLRALQADTQYF
TRBV7-9	TRBJ2-5	CASSLIGASVERETQYF
TRBV5-1	TRBJ1-4	CASNFGRGINEKLFF
TRBV5-6	TRBJ1-3	CASSGTGGQYGNTIYF
TRBV29-1	TRBJ2-2	CSVSPENTGELFF
TRBV5-1	TRBJ2-6	CASSLSSGRGVTGANVLTF
TRBV5-1	TRBJ1-1	CASSRVGTEAFF
TRBV12-3/TRBV12-4	TRBJ1-5	CASSLWSNQPQHF
TRBV20-1	TRBJ2-7	CSAFDGAGDGEQYF
TRBV5-5	TRBJ1-1	CASSFDGNTEAFF
TRBV9	TRBJ2-2	CASSVGASPNTGELFF
TRBV29-1	TRBJ2-1	CSVEVLSPYNEQFF
TRBV5-1	TRBJ2-3	CASSSRTTQSDTQYF
TRBV5-1	TRBJ2-1	CASSLSGGSAFGHF
TRBV20-1	TRBJ1-4	CSARVHPTNEKLFF
TRBV5-5	TRBJ1-5	CASSSRVSNQPQHF
TRBV11-1	TRBJ2-1	CASSLDIFYLAGDNEQFF
TRBV12-3/TRBV12-4	TRBJ1-6	CASSGTGAPLHF
TRBV18	TRBJ1-2	CASSPDRAGGGYTF
TRBV10-3	TRBJ1-4	CAISEARGRAADEKLFF
TRBV18	TRBJ2-5	CASSPPVATETQYF
TRBV5-6	TRBJ2-5	CASSFNDLETQYF
TRBV10-2	TRBJ2-5	CASSDFLAGGGETQYF
TRBV4-1	TRBJ2-1	CASSQEGGEQFF
TRBV20-1	TRBJ1-2	CSAGGTANYGYTF
TRBV20-1	TRBJ2-1	CSARDFRAGSAGYNEQFF
TRBV20-1	TRBJ1-1	CSAAGQHEMNTEAFF
TRBV5-1	TRBJ2-3	CASSLADNTDTQYF
TRBV29-1	TRBJ1-5	CSVRKDRDQPQHF
TRBV9	TRBJ2-5	CASSVDVQETQYF
TRBV7-9	TRBJ1-2	CASSSDTYGYTF
TRBV3-1	TRBJ1-6	CASSPGQGRSPLHF
TRBV7-3	TRBJ2-1	CASSITGDSYNEQFF